Listed below are T cell receptor beta chains from one sample, sequenced in a study of T-cell reconstitution after alpha-beta-depleted transplantation in children. Using its own MiXCR run on the PCR reads, TCRdb lists one record per CDR3 protein. This repertoire shows 250,000 to 400,000 distinct CDR3 sequences, more than 20% found once; its top ten account for approximately 9.9%. The sequences come from PBMCs, mostly from graft donor cells, collected 180 days after TCRalphabeta/CD19-depleted stem cell transplant. Every receptor here comes from a male patient between 10 and 17 years old who had a stem cell transplant for acute lymphoblastic leukemia, so the T cells may come from the graft donor. The CDR3 runs from the conserved cysteine through the conserved F or W.

j_gene | v_gene | CDR3aa
TRBJ2-5 | TRBV24-1 | CATSDWTGAQETQYF
TRBJ1-4 | TRBV20-1 | CSARGPPRGRLTNEKLFF
TRBJ1-3 | TRBV11-2 | CASSLIGVSSGLGNTIYF
TRBJ2-5 | TRBV10-3 | CAISRGAARETQYF
TRBJ2-2 | TRBV5-8 | CASSLEGRLYTGELFF
TRBJ2-5 | TRBV24-1 | CATSDLGVHQYF
TRBJ2-1 | TRBV3-1 | CASRNEIEQFF
TRBJ2-5 | TRBV5-1 | CASSYDREEETQYF
TRBJ2-6 | TRBV20-1 | CSARALGREWANVLTF
TRBJ1-1 | TRBV7-9 | CASSHRAIEAFF
TRBJ2-7 | TRBV24-1 | CATSDRRQNTYEQYF
TRBJ2-6 | TRBV12-3/TRBV12-4 | CASSLRTDRSGANVLTF
TRBJ2-5 | TRBV19 | CASNGRVQETQYF
TRBJ2-7 | TRBV20-1 | CSASGLAGVSYEQYF
TRBJ2-7 | TRBV5-4 | CASSLAPPAYEQYF
TRBJ1-4 | TRBV20-1 | CSARDWAGALDEKLFF
TRBJ2-2 | TRBV20-1 | CSALAGGTGELFF
TRBJ2-7 | TRBV7-9 | CASSLGGQTPYEQYF
TRBJ2-1 | TRBV4-1 | CASSLYPSSYNEQFF
TRBJ2-7 | TRBV10-3 | CAISDWDASSYEQYF
TRBJ2-7 | TRBV29-1 | CSVEVPYRDTRLIYEQYF
TRBJ2-4 | TRBV6-1 | CASRPGELRNIQYF
TRBJ2-5 | TRBV4-1 | CASSQYRDGQETQYF
TRBJ1-5 | TRBV24-1 | CATQERGGQVNQPQHF
TRBJ1-6 | TRBV20-1 | CSARDQGFADSPLHF
TRBJ2-3 | TRBV7-7 | CASSRGRGSATQYF
TRBJ2-2 | TRBV5-1 | CASSLGTLALTGELFF
TRBJ2-7 | TRBV7-2 | CASKDSLYEQYF
TRBJ2-1 | TRBV7-2 | CASSLDAARSGGEQFF
TRBJ1-5 | TRBV9 | CGQVSGNQPQHF
TRBJ2-7 | TRBV6-9 | CASSSGTGRAYEQYF
TRBJ2-7 | TRBV7-9 | CASSPSRGIGYEQYF
TRBJ2-5 | TRBV29-1 | CSVDWGQETQYF
TRBJ2-1 | TRBV12-3/TRBV12-4 | CASSSSKGRTTYNEQFF
TRBJ2-5 | TRBV15 | CATSRDYWTQYF
TRBJ1-1 | TRBV6-5 | CASSFTTGNTEAFF
TRBJ2-7 | TRBV5-1 | CASGAVGAYTYEQYF
TRBJ2-1 | TRBV4-1 | CASSQAPGLGEQFF
TRBJ1-2 | TRBV28 | CASSLWGGYTF
TRBJ1-2 | TRBV5-1 | CASSQNYVYGYTF
TRBJ2-1 | TRBV11-2 | CASSLDKWERFF
TRBJ2-7 | TRBV7-6 | CASSPRTGGAGEQYF
TRBJ1-1 | TRBV5-5 | CASSGTLMNTEAFF
TRBJ2-5 | TRBV5-1 | CASSLVLVPSGETQYF
TRBJ2-1 | TRBV24-1 | CATSGGLYSYNEQFF
TRBJ2-1 | TRBV9 | CASSEQGLAGYHEQFF
TRBJ2-1 | TRBV10-3 | CAIAAGGPSLSMGYNEQFF
TRBJ2-1 | TRBV27 | CASIEAGEGYNEQFF
TRBJ1-4 | TRBV6-5 | CASSYGTLNEKLFF
TRBJ2-1 | TRBV7-9 | CASSLQGPEQFF
TRBJ1-2 | TRBV12-3/TRBV12-4 | CASSTNSGYTF
TRBJ1-2 | TRBV5-1 | CASRHGQQDYGYTF
TRBJ2-1 | TRBV6-5 | CASSYWGTGFSNEQFF
TRBJ2-3 | TRBV20-1 | CSAEPGFTDTQYF
TRBJ1-1 | TRBV5-1 | CASTSQGYTEAFF
TRBJ2-7 | TRBV5-1 | CASSPGQGAWEQYF
TRBJ2-2 | TRBV5-6 | CASSLQGISGELFF